Reported below is one T cell receptor beta chain. Its antigen is still unknown. Assay: immunoSEQ multiplex PCR; the TCRdb copy retains only in-frame clones and omits some. The repertoire has 8,000 to 10,000 clones, around 69% of them found once; the top ten carry approximately 24%. The data were taken from a study of CD4+ T cells in melanoma. General study results and limits: Neoantigen-specific CD4+ T cells in melanoma reportedly had diverse differentiation states.

This CDR3 is built from 13 residues. The sequencing input was tumor tissue. This clonotype was sampled from a human donor with melanoma. This chain joins TRBV21-1 and TRBJ2-7; the table's D call TRBD2 went unverified against the DNA. TRBV21-1 corresponds to a pseudogene. The CDR3 coding sequence is TGTGCCAGCAGATCCAGCGGGTTCCACGAGCAGTACTTC. Its translation is CASRSSGFHEQYF.